The subject of this entry is one T cell receptor beta chain. This clone was picked up one time. The antigen it binds to is not known. Per-nucleotide qualities are absent, and no much larger clonotype sits a single base away. This CDR3 is also generated by other DNA sequences in the sample. This record comes from a study of CD8+ T cells in alopecia areata (dated by TCRdb to 2016 to 2019). At the level of the whole study: Treated patients were enrolled in an open-label pilot trial of oral tofacitinib, 5 to 10 mg twice daily, for moderate-to-severe alopecia areata. Amplification of TCRbeta CDR3 regions was done by immunoSEQ multiplex PCR using 35 Vbeta forward primers and 13 Jbeta reverse primers. Tofacitinib was given for 6 to 18 months, followed by 6 months of follow-up off drug to assess delayed response and recurrence. Disease severity in treated patients was measured with the SALT score, which quantifies the percentage of affected scalp surface area. To study T cell clonal expansion in alopecia areata, the researchers applied high-throughput TCRbeta sequencing to both the C3H/HeJ mouse model and human patients. Biopsies were taken from tofacitinib-treated patients at baseline and at 4 and 24 weeks of treatment, and a later scalp biopsy was taken in several of the tofacitinib-treated patients. On the human side, TCRbeta sequencing was run on scalp tissue and on sorted CD4+ and CD8+ peripheral blood T cells from healthy controls and from alopecia areata patients with either patchy or totalis/universalis disease. Scalp clonality was compared among normal scalp (n=4), patchy alopecia areata scalp (n=8), and alopecia totalis/universalis scalp (n=8). The RNA source kit depended on sample type: the PAXgene miRNA kit for fixed scalp, the miRNeasy kit for PBMCs, and the RNeasy kit for mouse skin.

The sample's time point, from its label and the paper: four to five weeks on oral tofacitinib. Taken with the paper, the label for treatment or condition translates to: oral pan-JAK inhibitor, 5-10 mg twice daily. Lesional scalp punch biopsies and peripheral blood were collected from alopecia areata patients. PBMCs were separated by density centrifugation and stained for CD3, CD4 and CD8, after which CD4+ and CD8+ T cells were sorted on a FACSAria. V was cut back by 1 base and J by 5 bases, leaving a gap of 3 bases between them. Counted from cysteine to phenylalanine, this CDR3 has 12 amino acids. Left in the record is the CDR3 DNA by itself, 36 bases read in frame from the first base. Per the germline V gene (reference sequence), LNHNV is the CDR1 and YYDKDF is the CDR2. Summary of the overall study and its limitations: Resident alphabeta T cells in normal human skin are also sequenced, complicating scalp TCR repertoire analysis, unlike mouse skin dominated by gammadelta T cells. During tofacitinib treatment, many expanded lesional clones remained in scalp and blood, and this persistence may partly explain relapse after treatment is stopped. Shared TCR sequences between patients were less evident than in mice, which may be partly attributable to HLA diversity in the patient population. Tofacitinib significantly lowered scalp clonality and the number of expanded CD8+ clones among the top 100 scalp clones. Higher clonality and more expanded CD8+ clones were observed in lesional scalp than in normal scalp, particularly in alopecia totalis/universalis, a finding suggestive of antigenic drive. Because the treated cohort was small and had just a single nonresponder, larger studies are needed to establish links between baseline CD8+ expansion and response.

Library creation used the immunoSEQ multiplex PCR assay. RNA was extracted from all samples and reverse transcribed into cDNA as template for TCR sequencing. First-strand cDNA was synthesized using SuperScript III with a 2:1 mix of oligo-dT and random hexamers. Amplification bias was assessed with a synthetic immune receptor repertoire, and residual bias was removed computationally. The authors' pipeline ran thus. Raw reads were preprocessed to remove errors, and CDR3 was defined by IMGT conventions from the conserved cysteine to phenylalanine. Clonality was computed by normalizing Shannon entropy by log2 of the number of productive unique TCRs and subtracting the result from 1. Scalp TCRbeta sequences were cross-referenced with sorted blood CD4 and CD8 repertoires so that the CD4 or CD8 identity of scalp clones could be inferred. Drawn from immuneACCESS, this table holds only the in-frame rearrangements with V and J called that TCRdb kept. Clones are partly lost; checked studies trace under half to an unresolved V gene and leave the rest unexplained. The V and J calls and clone size are taken from that table; D and trimming were inferred from the DNA. The sample table shows 200,000 to 250,000 clones, and over 60% are seen once. The top ten hold 3.5% to 5% of the sample.

The TCR originated in a human donor with alopecia areata. The sample in question was CD4+ T cells sorted from blood, obtained at week 4, from a patient treated with tofacitinib. This receptor chain uses TRBV15 and TRBJ1-5, with the D gene not clear enough to name. The CDR3 region: CATSRGDQPQHF. The nucleotide sequence reads as follows: TGTGCCACCAGCAGAGGCGATCAGCCCCAGCATTTT. Where the CDR3 stops, the reference TRBV15 and TRBJ1-5 genes take over; the full variable domain is DAMVIQNPRYQVTQFGKPVTLSCSQTLNHNVMYWYQQKSSQAPKLLFHYYDKDFNNEADTPDNFQSRRPNTSFCFLDIRSPGLGDTAMYLCATSRGDQPQHFGDGTRLSIL.